The TCR beta chain under discussion was sequenced for a study of blood T cell repertoires in COVID-19. Under the authors' procedure: Counts of nucleated cells, estimated from reference gene primer amplification, were obtained. Clones were read by immunoSEQ multiplex PCR, and TCRdb kept only the in-frame ones, dropping some. V, J and clone size are taken as reported in that table, and D and trimming were inferred from the DNA itself. The sample holds under 200,000 clones, approximately 87% seen once. The table lists this clone with a count of one. The CDR3 has 13 amino acids. Trimming shortened V by 3 bases and J by 3 bases, and 8 bases separated the two germline ends.

This TCR was sampled from a woman in her sixties or seventies with acute or convalescent COVID-19. The V and J genes are TRBV12-3 or TRBV12-4 and TRBJ1-1, with D tentatively TRBD1 (6 bases). The sequenced sample consisted of peripheral blood. CDR3 residues: CASSLGQDTEAFF. DNA for the CDR3: TGTGCCAGCAGTTTGGGACAAGACACTGAAGCTTTCTTT.